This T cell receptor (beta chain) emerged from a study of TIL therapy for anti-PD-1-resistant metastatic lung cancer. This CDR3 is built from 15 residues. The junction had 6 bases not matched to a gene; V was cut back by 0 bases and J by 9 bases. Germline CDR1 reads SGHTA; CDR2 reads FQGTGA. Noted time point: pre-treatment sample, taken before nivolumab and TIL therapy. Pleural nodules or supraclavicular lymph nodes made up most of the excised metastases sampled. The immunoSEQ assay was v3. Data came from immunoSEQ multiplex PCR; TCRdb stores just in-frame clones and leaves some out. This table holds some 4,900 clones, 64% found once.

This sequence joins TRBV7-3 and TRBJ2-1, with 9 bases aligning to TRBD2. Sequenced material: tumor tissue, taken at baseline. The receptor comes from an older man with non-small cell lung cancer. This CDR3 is CASSLTAGGPREQFF. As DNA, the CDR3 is TGTGCCAGCAGCTTAACGGCGGGAGGGCCGCGTGAGCAGTTCTTC.